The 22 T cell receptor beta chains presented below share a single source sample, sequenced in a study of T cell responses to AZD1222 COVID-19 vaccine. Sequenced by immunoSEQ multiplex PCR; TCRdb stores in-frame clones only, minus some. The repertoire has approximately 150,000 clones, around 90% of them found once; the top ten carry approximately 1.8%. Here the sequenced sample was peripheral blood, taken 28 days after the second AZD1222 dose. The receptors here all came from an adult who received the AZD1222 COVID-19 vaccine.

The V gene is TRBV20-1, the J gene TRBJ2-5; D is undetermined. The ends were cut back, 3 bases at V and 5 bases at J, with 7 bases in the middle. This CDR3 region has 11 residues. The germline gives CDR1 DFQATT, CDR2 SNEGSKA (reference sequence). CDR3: CSARFGETQYF. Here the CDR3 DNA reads TGCAGTGCTAGGTTCGGGGAGACCCAGTACTTC.

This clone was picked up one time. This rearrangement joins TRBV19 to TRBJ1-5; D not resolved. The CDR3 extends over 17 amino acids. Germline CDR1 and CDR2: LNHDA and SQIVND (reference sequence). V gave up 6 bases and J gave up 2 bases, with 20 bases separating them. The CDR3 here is CASSPLMASWGNQPQHF. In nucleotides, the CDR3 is TGTGCCAGTAGCCCCCTAATGGCTTCTTGGGGCAATCAGCCCCAGCATTTT.

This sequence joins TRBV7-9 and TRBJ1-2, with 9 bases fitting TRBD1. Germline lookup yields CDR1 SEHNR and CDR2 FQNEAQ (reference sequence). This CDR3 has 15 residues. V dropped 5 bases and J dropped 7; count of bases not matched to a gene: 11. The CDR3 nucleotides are TGTGCCAGCAGCAATCCGGGACAGGGCTTCTCTGGCTACACCTTC. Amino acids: CASSNPGQGFSGYTF. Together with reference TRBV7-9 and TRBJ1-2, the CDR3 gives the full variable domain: DTGVSQNPRHKITKRGQNVTFRCDPISEHNRLYWYRQTLGQGPEFLTYFQNEAQLEKSRLLSDRFSAERPKGSFSTLEIQRTEQGDSAMYLCASSNPGQGFSGYTFGSGTRLTVV.

The CDR3 loop is CASSPDRAYEQYV. CDR3 sequence (DNA): TGTGCCAGCAGCCCCGACAGGGCCTACGAGCAGTACGTC. The chain carries TRBV5-4 and TRBJ2-7; 7 bases map to TRBD1. Germline loops: CDR1 SGHNT, CDR2 YYREEE (reference sequence). V shed 4 bases and J 2 bases; nucleotides not matched to a gene: 3. The CDR3 totals 13 residues.

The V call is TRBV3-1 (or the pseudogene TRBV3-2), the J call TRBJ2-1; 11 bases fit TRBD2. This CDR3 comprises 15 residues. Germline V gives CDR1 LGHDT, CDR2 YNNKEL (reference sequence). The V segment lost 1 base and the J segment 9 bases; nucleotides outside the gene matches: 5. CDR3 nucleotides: TGTGCCAGCAGCCAAGGGACTAGCGGGTCTGGTGAGCAGTTCTTC. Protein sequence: CASSQGTSGSGEQFF.

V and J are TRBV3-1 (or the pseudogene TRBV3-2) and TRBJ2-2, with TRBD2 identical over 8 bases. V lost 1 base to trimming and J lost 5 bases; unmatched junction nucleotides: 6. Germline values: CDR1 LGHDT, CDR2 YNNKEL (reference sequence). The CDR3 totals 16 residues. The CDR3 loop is CASSQGPGGRTGELFF. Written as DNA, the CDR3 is TGTGCCAGCAGCCAAGGACCGGGGGGGCGAACCGGGGAGCTGTTTTTT.

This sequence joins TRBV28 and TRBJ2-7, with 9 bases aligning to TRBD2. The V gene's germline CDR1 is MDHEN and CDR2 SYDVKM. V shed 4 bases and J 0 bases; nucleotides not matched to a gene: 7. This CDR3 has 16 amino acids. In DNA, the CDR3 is TGTGCCAGCAGTTCTCGGACTAGCGTGCCCTCCTACGAGCAGTACTTC. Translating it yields CASSSRTSVPSYEQYF.

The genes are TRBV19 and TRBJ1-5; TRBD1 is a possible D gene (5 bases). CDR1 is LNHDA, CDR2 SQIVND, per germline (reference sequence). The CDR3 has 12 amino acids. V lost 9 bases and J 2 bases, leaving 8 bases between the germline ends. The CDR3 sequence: CASLGGNQPQHF. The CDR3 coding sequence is TGTGCCAGCCTAGGGGGCAATCAGCCCCAGCATTTT.

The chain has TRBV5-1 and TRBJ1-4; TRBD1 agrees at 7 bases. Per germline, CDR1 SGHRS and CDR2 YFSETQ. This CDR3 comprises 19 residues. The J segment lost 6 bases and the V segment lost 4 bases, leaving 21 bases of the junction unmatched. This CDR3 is CASSQGEAWTGAWYEKLFF. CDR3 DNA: TGCGCCAGCAGCCAAGGAGAGGCCTGGACAGGAGCATGGTATGAAAAACTGTTTTTT.

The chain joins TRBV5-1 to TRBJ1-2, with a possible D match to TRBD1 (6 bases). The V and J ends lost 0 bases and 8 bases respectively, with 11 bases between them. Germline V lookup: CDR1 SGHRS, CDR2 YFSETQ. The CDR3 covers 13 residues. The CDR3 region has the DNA TGCGCCAGCAGCTTGGCAGGGGTAGAGGGCTACACCTTC. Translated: CASSLAGVEGYTF.

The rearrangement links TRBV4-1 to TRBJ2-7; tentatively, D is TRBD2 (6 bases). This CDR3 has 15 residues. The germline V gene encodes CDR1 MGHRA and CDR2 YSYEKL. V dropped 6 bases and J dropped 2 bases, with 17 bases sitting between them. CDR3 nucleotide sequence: TGCGCCAGCAGTCCTTCCCGGGGGAGTGCCTACGAGCAGTACTTC. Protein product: CASSPSRGSAYEQYF.

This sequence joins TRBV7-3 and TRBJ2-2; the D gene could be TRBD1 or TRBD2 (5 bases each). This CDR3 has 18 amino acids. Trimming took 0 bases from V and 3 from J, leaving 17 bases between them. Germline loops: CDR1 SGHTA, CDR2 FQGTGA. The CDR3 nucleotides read TGTGCCAGCAGCTTAACAGGGGATACTAGGTCCCACACCGGGGAGCTGTTTTTT. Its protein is CASSLTGDTRSHTGELFF.

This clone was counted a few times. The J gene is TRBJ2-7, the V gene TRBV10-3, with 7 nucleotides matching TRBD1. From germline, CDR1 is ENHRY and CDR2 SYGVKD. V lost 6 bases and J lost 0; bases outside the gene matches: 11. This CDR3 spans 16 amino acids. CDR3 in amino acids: CAISAIRGKSSYEQYF. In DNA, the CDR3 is TGTGCCATCAGCGCGATCAGGGGGAAGAGCTCCTACGAGCAGTACTTC.

CDR3: CASTGTGRETQYF. The DNA for the CDR3 is TGTGCCAGCACCGGGACAGGAAGAGAGACCCAGTACTTC. The genes are TRBV5-4 and TRBJ2-5; 8 positions match TRBD1. Germline assignment: CDR1 SGHNT and CDR2 YYREEE (reference sequence). V lost 6 bases and J lost 4; bases outside the gene matches: 5. CDR3 length: 13 amino acids.

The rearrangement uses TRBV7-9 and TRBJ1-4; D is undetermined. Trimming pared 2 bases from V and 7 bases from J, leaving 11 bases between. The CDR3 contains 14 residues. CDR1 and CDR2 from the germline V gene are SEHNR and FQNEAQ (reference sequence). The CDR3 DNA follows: TGTGCCAGCAGCTTATCCGGGCTTTCTGAAAAACTGTTTTTT. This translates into CASSLSGLSEKLFF. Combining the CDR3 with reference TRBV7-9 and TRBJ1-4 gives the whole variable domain DTGVSQNPRHKITKRGQNVTFRCDPISEHNRLYWYRQTLGQGPEFLTYFQNEAQLEKSRLLSDRFSAERPKGSFSTLEIQRTEQGDSAMYLCASSLSGLSEKLFFGSGTQLSVL.

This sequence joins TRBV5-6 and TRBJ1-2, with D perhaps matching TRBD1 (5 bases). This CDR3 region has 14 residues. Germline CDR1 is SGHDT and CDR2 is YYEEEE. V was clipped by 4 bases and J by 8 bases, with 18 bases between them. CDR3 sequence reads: CASSIGASQSGYTF. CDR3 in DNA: TGTGCCAGCAGCATAGGGGCGTCCCAATCGGGCTACACCTTC.

CDR3 protein: CASLGMTGKISGNTIYF. DNA for the CDR3: TGTGCCAGCTTGGGGATGACAGGGAAGATCTCTGGAAACACCATATATTTT. V is TRBV28 and J is TRBJ1-3, with TRBD1 matching 7 bases. CDR3 length equals 17 residues. V shed 8 bases, J shed 0 bases, and the junction held 13 bases outside the gene matches. CDR1 and CDR2 (germline): MDHEN, SYDVKM.

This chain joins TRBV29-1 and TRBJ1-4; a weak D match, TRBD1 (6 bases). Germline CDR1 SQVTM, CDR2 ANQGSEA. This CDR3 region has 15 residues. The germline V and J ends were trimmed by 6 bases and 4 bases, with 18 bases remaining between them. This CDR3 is CSVVRRDTLNEKLFF. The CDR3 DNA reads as TGCAGCGTCGTGAGGAGGGACACCCTTAATGAAAAACTGTTTTTT.

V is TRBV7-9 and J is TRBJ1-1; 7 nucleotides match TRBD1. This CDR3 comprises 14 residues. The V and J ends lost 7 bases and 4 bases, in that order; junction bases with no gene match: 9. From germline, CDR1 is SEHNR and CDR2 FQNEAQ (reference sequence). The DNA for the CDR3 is TGTGCCAGCATCGCAACAGGGGTAAGCACTGAAGCTTTCTTT. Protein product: CASIATGVSTEAFF.

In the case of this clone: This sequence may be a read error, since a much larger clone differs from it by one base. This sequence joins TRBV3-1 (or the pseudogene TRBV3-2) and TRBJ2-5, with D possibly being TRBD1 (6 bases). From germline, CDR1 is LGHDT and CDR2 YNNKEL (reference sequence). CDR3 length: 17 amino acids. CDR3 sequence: CANSQDSESGAGETQYF. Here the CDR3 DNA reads TGTGCCAACAGCCAAGATTCCGAGTCAGGGGCAGGAGAGACCCAGTACTTC.

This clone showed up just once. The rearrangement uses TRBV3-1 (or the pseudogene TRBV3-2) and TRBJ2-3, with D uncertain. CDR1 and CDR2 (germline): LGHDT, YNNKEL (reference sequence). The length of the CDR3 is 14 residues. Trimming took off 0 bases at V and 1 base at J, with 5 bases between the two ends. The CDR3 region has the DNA TGTGCCAGCAGCCAAGATGGGGGCACAGATACGCAGTATTTT. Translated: CASSQDGGTDTQYF.

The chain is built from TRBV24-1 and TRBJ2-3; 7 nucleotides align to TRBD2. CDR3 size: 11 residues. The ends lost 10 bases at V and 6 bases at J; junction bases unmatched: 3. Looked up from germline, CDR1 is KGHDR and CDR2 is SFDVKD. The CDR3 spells CATEAGDTQYF. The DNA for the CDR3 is TGTGCCACTGAAGCGGGGGATACGCAGTATTTT.